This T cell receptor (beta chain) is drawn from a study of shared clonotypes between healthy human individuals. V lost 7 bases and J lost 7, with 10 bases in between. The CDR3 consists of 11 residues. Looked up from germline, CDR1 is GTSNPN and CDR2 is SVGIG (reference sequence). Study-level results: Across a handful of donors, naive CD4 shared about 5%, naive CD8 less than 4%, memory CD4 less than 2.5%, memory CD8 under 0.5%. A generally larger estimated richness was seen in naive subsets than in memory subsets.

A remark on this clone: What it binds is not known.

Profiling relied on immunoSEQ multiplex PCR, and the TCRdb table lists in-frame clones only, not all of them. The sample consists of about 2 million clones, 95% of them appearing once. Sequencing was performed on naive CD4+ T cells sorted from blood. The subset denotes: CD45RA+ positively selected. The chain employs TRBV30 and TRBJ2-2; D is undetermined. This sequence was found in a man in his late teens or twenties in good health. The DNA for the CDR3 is TGTGCCTTCACGGAGAACGGGGAGCTGTTTTTT. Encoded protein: CAFTENGELFF.